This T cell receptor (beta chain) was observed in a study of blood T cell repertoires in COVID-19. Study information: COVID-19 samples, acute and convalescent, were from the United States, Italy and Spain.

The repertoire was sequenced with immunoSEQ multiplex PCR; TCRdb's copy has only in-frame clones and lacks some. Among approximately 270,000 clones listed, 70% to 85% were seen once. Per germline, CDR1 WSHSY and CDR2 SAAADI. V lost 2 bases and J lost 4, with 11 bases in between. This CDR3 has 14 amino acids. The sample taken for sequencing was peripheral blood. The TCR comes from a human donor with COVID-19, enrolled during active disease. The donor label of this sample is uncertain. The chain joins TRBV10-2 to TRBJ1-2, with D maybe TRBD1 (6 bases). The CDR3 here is CASSERTVSYGYTF. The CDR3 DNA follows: TGCGCCAGCAGTGAGAGGACAGTTAGCTATGGCTACACCTTC.